What follows describes a single T cell receptor (beta chain). Only in-frame clones appear in the TCRdb table, and some are missing; sequencing was by immunoSEQ multiplex PCR. The table has more than 300,000 clones, about 90% seen once. Individuals aged roughly 18 to 95 years were recruited from 24 US areas. Cohorts were assigned according to the clinical history that participants reported. Donors in Cohort 3 who had recovered were those with two negative PCRs, healthcare professional clearance, or resolution of their symptoms. The CDR3 length is 15 residues. V was trimmed by 2 bases and J by 2 bases, leaving 13 bases between them. The germline CDR1 and CDR2 sequences are SGHVS and FNYEAQ. The data originate from a study of blood T cell repertoires in COVID-19. Overall study: Material from acute and convalescent COVID-19 was sourced from the United States, Italy and Spain.

The receptor was derived from a woman aged 25 to 39 who had recovered from COVID-19. The specimen was PBMCs or T cells enriched from blood (not recorded which). The chain couples TRBV7-6 to TRBJ2-7, with D possibly TRBD2 on 6 matching bases. The CDR3 loop is CASSLQAGTAYEQYF. DNA for the CDR3: TGTGCCAGCAGCTTACAGGCGGGAACCGCCTACGAGCAGTACTTC.